The rows below give T cell receptor beta chains drawn from one sample of a study of graft-versus-host responses after intestinal transplantation. The method was immunoSEQ multiplex PCR; TCRdb's version includes in-frame clones alone and lacks a portion of them. The data show fewer than 95,000 clones, with 85% to 95% seen just once and around 0.49% held by the top ten. The antigens for these receptors are not known. The input for sequencing was unstimulated CD8+ T cells sorted from spleen or lymph node cells, taken before intestinal transplant. Receptor source: a human donor who received an intestinal transplant. Both conserved end residues are part of each CDR3. The order of the fields is J gene, clone size, D gene, V gene, CDR3 DNA, CDR3 protein. A D gene is named only where the DNA matches it firmly. Where a row states a size, it is once, few, many or the class of an expanded clone; other rows omit it.

J: TRBJ2-2
size: -
D: -
V: TRBV6-6
DNA: TGTGCCAGCCATACAAGCGAAGCTACCGGGGAGCTGTTTTTT
CDR3: CASHTSEATGELFF

J: TRBJ2-2
size: -
D: TRBD2
V: TRBV29-1
DNA: TGCAGCGTTCGGGGGGTCGATACCACCGGGGAGCTGTTTTTT
CDR3: CSVRGVDTTGELFF

J: TRBJ1-1
size: -
D: TRBD1
V: TRBV2
DNA: TGTGCCAGCGATCGGACAGGGGCCGACACTGAAGCTTTCTTT
CDR3: CASDRTGADTEAFF

J: TRBJ2-7
size: -
D: -
V: TRBV11-2
DNA: TGTGCCAGCAGCTTAGATCTAAAGGAGGTTTCGGGGGAGCAGTACTTC
CDR3: CASSLDLKEVSGEQYF

J: TRBJ2-1
size: -
D: TRBD1
V: TRBV9
DNA: TGTGCCAGCAGCGTAGGGGGTTCGGGACAGGGGGACAATGAGCAGTTCTTC
CDR3: CASSVGGSGQGDNEQFF

J: TRBJ2-7
size: -
D: -
V: TRBV27
DNA: TGTGCCAGCGCAGCCGGGGTCACCTACGAGCAGTACTTC
CDR3: CASAAGVTYEQYF

J: TRBJ2-2
size: -
D: -
V: TRBV9
DNA: TGTGCCAGCAGCGTACGATTCCGGGACAAGAACACCGGGGAGCTGTTTTTT
CDR3: CASSVRFRDKNTGELFF

J: TRBJ2-7
size: -
D: TRBD1
V: TRBV19
DNA: TGTGCCAGTAGTTTGGGACAGGGGGCTACGTACGAGCAGTACTTC
CDR3: CASSLGQGATYEQYF

J: TRBJ2-3
size: -
D: -
V: TRBV4-2
DNA: TGTGCCAGCAGCCGAACCAGGGGGGGCACAGATACGCAGTATTTT
CDR3: CASSRTRGGTDTQYF

J: TRBJ1-1
size: -
D: -
V: TRBV9
DNA: TGTGCCAGCAGCGGGGCTAACACTGAAGCTTTCTTT
CDR3: CASSGANTEAFF

J: TRBJ1-2
size: -
D: -
V: TRBV2
DNA: TGTGCCAGCAGTGAGGGGAGGGGCATATCTGGCTACACCTTC
CDR3: CASSEGRGISGYTF

J: TRBJ1-3
size: -
D: -
V: TRBV6-5
DNA: TGTGCCAGCAGTCCTGGACAGAACTCTGGAAACACCATATATTTT
CDR3: CASSPGQNSGNTIYF

J: TRBJ2-7
size: -
D: -
V: TRBV12-5
DNA: TGTGCTAGTGGGGAGGACAGCAGGAAGCAGTACTTC
CDR3: CASGEDSRKQYF

J: TRBJ1-1
size: -
D: TRBD1
V: TRBV27
DNA: TGTGCCAGCAGTCCAAACAGGGGCCTCCTGCGAGGGACTGAAGCTTTCTTT
CDR3: CASSPNRGLLRGTEAFF

J: TRBJ2-1
size: -
D: -
V: TRBV29-1
DNA: TGCAGCGCTCAGACAGGTATCTACAATGAGCAGTTCTTC
CDR3: CSAQTGIYNEQFF

J: TRBJ2-2
size: -
D: -
V: TRBV5-4
DNA: TGTGCCAGCAGCCTTACTCCGAGGGAGAACACCGGGGAGCTGTTTTTT
CDR3: CASSLTPRENTGELFF

J: TRBJ2-1
size: -
D: TRBD2
V: TRBV19
DNA: TGTGCCAGTAGTATCTTCAGCGGGAGCTCCTACAATGAGCAGTTCTTC
CDR3: CASSIFSGSSYNEQFF

J: TRBJ1-2
size: -
D: -
V: TRBV7-8
DNA: TGTGCCAGCAGCTTAGGGGAGGAGTATGGCTACACCTTC
CDR3: CASSLGEEYGYTF

J: TRBJ1-5
size: -
D: -
V: TRBV28
DNA: TGTGCCAGCAGTTACGGCGGCGGCCCTCTATTTAGCAATCAGCCCCAGCATTTT
CDR3: CASSYGGGPLFSNQPQHF

J: TRBJ2-2
size: -
D: -
V: TRBV30
DNA: TGTGCCTGGAGTATCATGGGAGCCGGGGAGCTGTTTTTT
CDR3: CAWSIMGAGELFF

J: TRBJ2-1
size: -
D: TRBD2
V: TRBV10-1
DNA: TGCGCCAGCAGTGAGCCCGACCTGACTAGCGGGAGGGCCAATGAGCAGTTCTTC
CDR3: CASSEPDLTSGRANEQFF

J: TRBJ2-2
size: -
D: -
V: TRBV13
DNA: TGTGCCAGCAGCTTATCTGGGGAGCTGTTTTTT
CDR3: CASSLSGELFF

J: TRBJ2-5
size: once
D: TRBD1
V: TRBV9
DNA: TGTGCCAGCAGCGTAGAGGGCAGGGGGCTGGAGACCCAGTACTTC
CDR3: CASSVEGRGLETQYF

J: TRBJ2-5
size: -
D: -
V: TRBV27
DNA: TGTGCCAGCAGTTCCCATGGGGGGTTGCAAGAGACCCAGTACTTC
CDR3: CASSSHGGLQETQYF

J: TRBJ2-7
size: -
D: TRBD2
V: TRBV7-9
DNA: TGTGCCAGCAGCCCTAGCCGGACTAGCGGGGGGCGAGTATCCTACGAGCAGTACTTC
CDR3: CASSPSRTSGGRVSYEQYF

J: TRBJ2-1
size: -
D: -
V: TRBV19
DNA: TGTGCCAGTAGTATAGGACTACTACTAGGTTACAATGAGCAGTTCTTC
CDR3: CASSIGLLLGYNEQFF

J: TRBJ1-1
size: -
D: -
V: TRBV30
DNA: TGTGCCTGGAGTGTAGGCAGGGGAACTGAAGCTTTCTTT
CDR3: CAWSVGRGTEAFF

J: TRBJ2-5
size: -
D: TRBD2
V: TRBV30
DNA: TGTGCCTGGAGTAGTGCGACTAGCGGGAGGGCCGGGGCGTGGGAGACCCAGTACTTC
CDR3: CAWSSATSGRAGAWETQYF

J: TRBJ1-1
size: -
D: -
V: TRBV7-9
DNA: TGTGCCAGCAGCCCCACACAGGGTGAAGCTTTCTTT
CDR3: CASSPTQGEAFF

J: TRBJ1-6
size: -
D: -
V: TRBV30
DNA: TGTGCCTGGAGTGAAGGGAAGGGGTCCGGGTCACCCCTCCACTTT
CDR3: CAWSEGKGSGSPLHF

J: TRBJ1-1
size: -
D: TRBD1
V: TRBV5-1
DNA: TGCGCCAGCAGCCTCAACCTCGGGACAGTGGACACTGAAGCTTTCTTT
CDR3: CASSLNLGTVDTEAFF

J: TRBJ2-7
size: once
D: TRBD1
V: TRBV7-2
DNA: TGTGCCAGCAGCTCGACAGGGGCTGACATTGAGCAGTACTTC
CDR3: CASSSTGADIEQYF

J: TRBJ2-2
size: -
D: TRBD1
V: TRBV6-1
DNA: TGTGCCAGCAGTGACACGGACAGGGGGGGGCGGGAGCTGTTTTTT
CDR3: CASSDTDRGGRELFF

J: TRBJ1-2
size: -
D: TRBD1
V: TRBV30
DNA: TGTGCCTGGAGCGGGACAGGGTCCGCCTATGGCTACACCTTC
CDR3: CAWSGTGSAYGYTF

J: TRBJ2-5
size: once
D: TRBD2
V: TRBV2
DNA: TGTGCCAGCAGTGAGGAGCGACTAGCGGGGGGCGAGAAGACCCAGTACTTC
CDR3: CASSEERLAGGEKTQYF

J: TRBJ1-4
size: once
D: TRBD1
V: TRBV30
DNA: TGTGCCTGGAGTGCAGACAGGGGGAGAAAACTGTTTTTT
CDR3: CAWSADRGRKLFF

J: TRBJ1-2
size: -
D: -
V: TRBV25-1
DNA: TGTGCCAGCAGTGAAGATGGGCCAGTTGATGGCTACACCTTC
CDR3: CASSEDGPVDGYTF

J: TRBJ1-5
size: -
D: -
V: TRBV7-9
DNA: TGTGCCAGCAGCCACGACATCGATCAGCCCCAGCATTTT
CDR3: CASSHDIDQPQHF

J: TRBJ2-1
size: -
D: TRBD2
V: TRBV4-2
DNA: TGTGCCAGCAGCCAAGATAGTCTAGCGGGGGTTGTCTCCTACAATGAGCAGTTCTTC
CDR3: CASSQDSLAGVVSYNEQFF

J: TRBJ2-7
size: -
D: TRBD2
V: TRBV4-2
DNA: TGTGCCAGCAGTCCCCAGGGCGGGGGGGCGGACGAGCAGTACTTC
CDR3: CASSPQGGGADEQYF